The entry that follows covers one TCR beta chain sequence. Its antigen is unknown. Additional DNA sequences in this sample encode the identical CDR3. The CDR3 sequence is 15 residues long. Germline CDR1 is KGHSH and CDR2 is LQKENI. Losses at the gene ends were 3 bases for V and 1 base for J; bases not matched to a gene: 3. The data are from a study of siplizumab effects on memory and regulatory T cells. Study-wide points: Naive T cells seemed more diverse than memory cells; they also seemed major alloresponse contributors.

Sequencing of unstimulated naive, memory, effector memory and TEMRA subsets was performed in three donor pairs. The method was immunoSEQ multiplex PCR; TCRdb's version includes in-frame clones alone and lacks a portion of them. The sample holds about 50,000 clones; about 97% are singletons and the top ten take around 0.66%. Sequenced input: naive CD4+ T cells sorted from blood. The rearrangement links TRBV18 to TRBJ1-1, with 9 bases matching TRBD1. The origin of this receptor is a human donor in good health. For the CDR3, the DNA is TGTGCCAGCTCACCCCAACAGGGGGCGAACACTGAAGCTTTCTTT. Protein: CASSPQQGANTEAFF.